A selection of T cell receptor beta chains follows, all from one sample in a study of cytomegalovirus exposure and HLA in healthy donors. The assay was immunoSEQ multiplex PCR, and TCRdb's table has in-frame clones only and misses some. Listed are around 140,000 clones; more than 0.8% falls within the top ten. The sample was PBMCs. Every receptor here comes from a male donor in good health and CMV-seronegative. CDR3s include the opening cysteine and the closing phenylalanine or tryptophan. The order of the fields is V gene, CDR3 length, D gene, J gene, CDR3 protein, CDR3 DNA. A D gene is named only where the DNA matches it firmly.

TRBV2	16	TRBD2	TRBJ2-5	CASSVTSGGSEETQYF	TGTGCCAGCAGTGTAACTAGCGGGGGGTCAGAAGAGACCCAGTACTTC
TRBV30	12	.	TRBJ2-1	CAWNLAEDLQFF	TGTGCCTGGAACTTGGCGGAGGACCTGCAGTTCTTC
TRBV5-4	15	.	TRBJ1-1	CASSLIDRRNTEAFF	TGTGCCAGCAGCTTGATCGACAGGAGAAACACTGAAGCTTTCTTT
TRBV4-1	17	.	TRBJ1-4	CASSQEAQLTINEKLFF	TGCGCCAGCAGCCAAGAGGCGCAGCTAACTATTAATGAAAAACTGTTTTTT
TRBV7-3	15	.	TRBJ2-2	CASSPGQWSTGELFF	TGTGCCAGCAGCCCAGGACAGTGGAGTACCGGGGAGCTGTTTTTT
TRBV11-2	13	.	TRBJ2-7	CASSLRSTGEQYF	TGTGCCAGCAGCCTCCGGAGCACGGGTGAGCAGTACTTC
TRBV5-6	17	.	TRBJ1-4	CASSLDAGIATNEKLFF	TGTGCCAGCAGCTTGGATGCAGGGATCGCAACTAATGAAAAACTGTTTTTT
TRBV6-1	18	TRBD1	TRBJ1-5	CASSESGQAPLLSQPQHF	TGTGCCAGCAGTGAATCGGGACAGGCCCCTTTGTTGAGTCAGCCCCAGCATTTT
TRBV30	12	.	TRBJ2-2	CAWRTGSGELFF	TGTGCCTGGAGAACAGGATCCGGGGAGCTGTTTTTT
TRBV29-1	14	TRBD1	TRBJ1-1	CSVERQGRDTEAFF	TGCAGCGTTGAGAGACAGGGGCGGGACACTGAAGCTTTCTTT
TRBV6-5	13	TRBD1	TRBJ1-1	CASSPGQGPEAFF	TGTGCCAGCAGCCCTGGACAGGGTCCTGAAGCTTTCTTT
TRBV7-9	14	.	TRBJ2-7	CASSVPTIAGEQYF	TGTGCCAGCAGCGTACCTACTATAGCTGGCGAGCAGTACTTC
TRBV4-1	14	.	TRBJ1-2	CASSQDSTTYGYTF	TGCGCCAGCAGCCAAGATAGTACGACTTATGGCTACACCTTC
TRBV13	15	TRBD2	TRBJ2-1	CASSFLAGGPGEQFF	TGTGCCAGCAGCTTTCTAGCGGGGGGGCCCGGTGAGCAGTTCTTC
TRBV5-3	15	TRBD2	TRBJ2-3	CARSFRLAATDTQYF	TGTGCCAGAAGCTTCAGACTAGCGGCCACAGATACGCAGTATTTT
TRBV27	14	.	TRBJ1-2	CASSLISGALGYTF	TGTGCCAGCAGTTTAATTAGCGGGGCGCTTGGCTACACCTTC
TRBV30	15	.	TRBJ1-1	CAWTDVGVLRTEAFF	TGTGCCTGGACTGATGTAGGGGTTCTCAGGACTGAAGCTTTCTTT
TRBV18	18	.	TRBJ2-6	CASSPRPAYSSGANVLTF	TGTGCCAGCTCACCACGCCCAGCCTACAGCTCTGGGGCCAACGTCCTGACTTTC
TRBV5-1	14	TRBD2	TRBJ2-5	CASSLAGGPETQYF	TGCGCCAGCAGCTTGGCGGGGGGGCCGGAGACCCAGTACTTC
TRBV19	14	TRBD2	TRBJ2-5	CACSSSGKDETQYF	TGTGCCTGTAGCTCTAGCGGGAAAGACGAGACCCAGTACTTC
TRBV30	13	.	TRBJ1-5	CAWSVTAGQPQHF	TGTGCCTGGAGTGTAACGGCAGGTCAGCCCCAGCATTTT
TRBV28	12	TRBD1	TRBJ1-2	CASRDRSYGYTF	TGTGCCAGCAGGGACAGGTCATATGGCTACACCTTC
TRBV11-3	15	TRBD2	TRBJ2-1	CASSMEASGDNEQFF	TGTGCCAGCAGCATGGAAGCTAGCGGGGACAATGAGCAGTTCTTC
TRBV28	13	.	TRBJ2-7	CASTYPPGYEQYF	TGTGCCAGCACCTACCCCCCCGGGTACGAGCAGTACTTC
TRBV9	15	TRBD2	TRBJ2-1	CASSVDIAGVGEQFF	TGTGCCAGCAGCGTAGATATAGCGGGGGTGGGTGAGCAGTTCTTC
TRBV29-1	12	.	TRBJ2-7	CSVADIPYEQYF	TGCAGCGTCGCAGATATCCCCTACGAGCAGTACTTC
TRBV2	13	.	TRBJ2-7	CASSVTGTYEQYF	TGTGCCAGCAGTGTCACAGGAACCTACGAGCAGTACTTC
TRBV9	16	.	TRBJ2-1	CASSASRDSDRNEQFF	TGTGCCAGCAGCGCCTCCCGGGACTCAGATCGGAATGAGCAGTTCTTC
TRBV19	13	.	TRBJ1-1	CASSPVLNTEAFF	TGTGCCAGTAGCCCGGTCCTCAACACTGAAGCTTTCTTT
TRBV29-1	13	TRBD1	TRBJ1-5	CSVIGQANQPQHF	TGCAGCGTTATAGGACAGGCCAATCAGCCCCAGCATTTT
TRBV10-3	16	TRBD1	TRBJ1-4	CAISRDYGTGREKLFF	TGTGCCATCAGTCGGGATTACGGGACAGGGAGGGAAAAACTGTTTTTT
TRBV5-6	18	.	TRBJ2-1	CASSSLLSGRSSYNEQFF	TGTGCCAGCAGTTCCCTACTTAGCGGTAGAAGCTCCTACAATGAGCAGTTCTTC
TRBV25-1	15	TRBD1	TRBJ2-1	CASSDSDRAYNEQFF	TGTGCCAGCAGTGATTCGGACAGGGCCTACAATGAGCAGTTCTTC
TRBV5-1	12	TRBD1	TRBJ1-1	CASSFTGGEAFF	TGCGCCAGCAGCTTTACAGGGGGTGAAGCTTTCTTT
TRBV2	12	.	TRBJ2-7	CASKRDIYEQYF	TGTGCCAGCAAACGGGACATTTACGAGCAGTACTTC
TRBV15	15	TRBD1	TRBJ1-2	CATSSRGGTGYGYTF	TGTGCCACCAGCTCCAGAGGGGGGACAGGCTATGGCTACACCTTC
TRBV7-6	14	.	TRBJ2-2	CASSYQPTTGELFF	TGTGCCAGCAGCTATCAGCCGACTACCGGGGAGCTGTTTTTT
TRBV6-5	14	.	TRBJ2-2	CASSYAHLAGELFF	TGTGCCAGCAGTTACGCGCACCTTGCCGGGGAGCTGTTTTTT
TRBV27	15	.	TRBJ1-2	CASGFRGPLSRGYTF	TGTGCCAGTGGTTTCAGGGGTCCCTTAAGTCGAGGCTACACCTTC
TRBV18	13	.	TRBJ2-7	CASSPTAGKEQYF	TGTGCCAGCTCGCCGACCGCGGGCAAGGAGCAGTACTTC
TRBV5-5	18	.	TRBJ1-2	CASSLVSGAGDSNYGYTF	TGTGCCAGCAGCTTGGTTTCCGGAGCAGGGGATAGCAACTATGGCTACACCTTC
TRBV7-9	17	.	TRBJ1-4	CASSPRGQGLTNEKLFF	TGTGCCAGCAGCCCAAGGGGCCAGGGGTTAACTAATGAAAAACTGTTTTTT
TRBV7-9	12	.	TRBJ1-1	CASSPTATEAFF	TGTGCCAGCAGTCCTACAGCTACTGAAGCTTTCTTT
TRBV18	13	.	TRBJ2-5	CASSRGQQETQYF	TGTGCCAGCTCCCGAGGACAGCAGGAGACCCAGTACTTC
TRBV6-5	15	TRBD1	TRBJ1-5	CASKEYRGLNQPQHF	TGTGCCAGCAAAGAATACAGGGGACTTAATCAGCCCCAGCATTTT
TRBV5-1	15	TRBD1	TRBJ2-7	CASSSDGQGRSEQYF	TGCGCCAGCAGCTCCGACGGACAGGGCCGGTCCGAGCAGTACTTC
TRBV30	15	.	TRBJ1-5	CAWSYGGGRDQPQHF	TGTGCCTGGAGTTATGGGGGCGGGAGGGATCAGCCCCAGCATTTT
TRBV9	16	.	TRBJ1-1	CASSEQGLDANTEAFF	TGTGCCAGCAGCGAGCAGGGGTTGGACGCGAACACTGAAGCTTTCTTT